The clone carrying this TCR beta chain was found a few times. This record belongs to a study of cytomegalovirus exposure and HLA in healthy donors. Profiled with immunoSEQ multiplex PCR; TCRdb holds only in-frame clones, not every one. The table records 100,000 to 120,000 clones, more than 75% of them present only once. The length of the CDR3 is 15 residues. Trimming cost V 5 bases and J 1 base; bases outside gene matches: 7. Germline assignment: CDR1 SEHNR and CDR2 FQNEAQ (reference sequence). The clonotype was recovered from a woman aged 30 to 39 in good health and CMV-seropositive. Input material: PBMCs. The rearrangement joins TRBV7-9 to TRBJ1-2; TRBD1 matches at 7 bases. The chain's CDR3 is CASSPGTVINYGYTF. CDR3 nucleotide sequence: TGTGCCAGCAGCCCTGGGACAGTGATTAACTATGGCTACACCTTC.